The present T cell receptor beta chain was sequenced within a study of graft-versus-host responses after intestinal transplantation listed by TCRdb under 2021. Some background on the complete study: Recipients received multivisceral, liver-intestinal, or isolated intestinal transplants. Every recipient was given anti-thymocyte globulin induction, then maintenance tacrolimus and steroids for roughly three years. After intestinal transplantation, graft-versus-host and host-versus-graft alloreactive T cell clones in the graft, circulation and bone marrow were tracked using bulk TCR-beta CDR3 sequencing. Alloreactive clones were identified by sequencing pre-transplant mixed lymphocyte reaction products and comparing these products with unstimulated pre-transplant donor and recipient T cells. Of the approximately 25 intestinal transplant recipients enrolled in the cohort, one of whom was a retransplant, a few patients without pretransplant specimens were excluded. Donor T cell macrochimerism was defined as a peak of at least 4% donor T cells among recipient peripheral blood mononuclear cells. Instead of going to the commercial service, samples from a few later patients were sequenced in-house on an Illumina MiSeq and processed with MiXCR. Study-wide conclusions, independent of this receptor: GvH clones turned up in recipient bone marrow, with some appearing earlier in ileal mucosa or blood, a pattern consistent with an intestinal mucosal origin. High GvH to HvG T cell clonal ratios were observed in the allografts of patients with donor T cell macrochimerism. Early after transplant, peak levels of circulating GvH clones were associated with declines in HvG clones. The conclusions were limited by the relatively low number and heterogeneity of the intestinal transplant patients.

For this chain, trimming is 4 bases at the V end and 8 bases at the J end, and the number of junction bases without a gene match is 10. Counted from cysteine to phenylalanine, this CDR3 has 16 amino acids. Only the CDR3 part of the read is kept: 48 bases, read in frame from the first base. CDR1 and CDR2 are drawn from the germline V gene: LGHNA, YSLEER. A remark on this clone: Base qualities are missing; no much larger clone stands one base away.

The library was obtained by the immunoSEQ multiplex PCR assay. In most patients, genomic DNA was isolated using the Qiagen DNeasy Blood and Tissue Kit and sent frozen to Adaptive Biotechnologies for TCR sequencing. High-throughput TCR-beta CDR3 sequencing of genomic DNA from most patients was performed by Adaptive Biotechnologies. The authors' pipeline ran thus. Adaptive's ImmunoSEQ software was the source of the TCR sequencing data for over 15 patients, while a few other patients were processed with MiXCR and VDJtools. CD4 versus CD8 sorting errors were corrected by removing sequences found in both subsets at a frequency ratio below 5:1. Because the origin of CDR3 nucleotide sequences shared between donor and recipient could not be assigned, those sequences were removed. To be classed as alloreactive, a clone needed at least 2-fold expansion over unstimulated cells and a minimum CFSE-low frequency of 0.002% (template counts) or 0.001% (read counts). A clone was considered mappable if detected in the sequenced pre-transplant spleen, lymph node, or MLR CFSE-low populations of the donor or recipient. Cumulative frequency of alloreactive clones was calculated as a percentage of all sequences weighted by copy number. In its TCRdb copy, this immuneACCESS table keeps in-frame sequences only and misses some clones. Where compared with another copy, unresolved V genes explain less than half of these, and the others have no known cause. V, J and clone size are taken as reported in that table, and D and trimming were inferred from the DNA itself. For this sample there are roughly 13,000 clones; around two fifths appear just once. The ten largest clones add up to 15% of the sample.

Read against the paper, the sample's time point label means: cells obtained before transplantation from donor or recipient. Mixed lymphocyte reactions plated about 200,000 CFSE-labeled pre-transplant responders with about 200,000 irradiated violet-dye-labeled stimulators and were cultured for more than five days. Proliferating CD3+CD4+CFSE-low and CD3+CD8+CFSE-low responder cells were FACS-sorted on a BD Influx sorter after the mixed lymphocyte reaction. This sequence was found in a human patient who received an intestinal transplant. The sample in question was alloreactive CD8+ T cells from a mixed lymphocyte reaction culture, obtained before intestinal transplant. The cell subset or site label, as the study defines it: CFSE-low proliferating T cells sorted from roughly six-day pre-transplant mixed lymphocyte reaction (GvH or HvG direction). The chain couples TRBV4-3 to TRBJ2-1; 11 junctional bases match TRBD1. Here the CDR3 is given as CASSRSRTGGEDEQFF. In nucleotide form, the sequence is TGCGCCAGCAGCCGATCTCGGACAGGGGGCGAGGATGAGCAGTTCTTC.